These 28 T cell receptor beta chains were sequenced from one sample in a study of blood T cell repertoires in COVID-19. The method was immunoSEQ multiplex PCR; TCRdb's version includes in-frame clones alone and lacks a portion of them. The table records about 270,000 clones, about 87% of them present only once. Sequencing used PBMCs or T cells enriched from blood (not recorded which). Receptors were obtained from a woman aged 50 to 60 who had recovered from COVID-19.

The sample holds a few counts of this clone. V gene TRBV5-5 combines with J gene TRBJ2-2, with D perhaps TRBD2 (6 bases). The V gene lost 5 bases and the J gene lost 3 bases, with 8 bases spanning the gap. This CDR3 spans 13 amino acids. Germline CDR1 is SGHKS and CDR2 is YYEKEE (reference sequence). This CDR3 is CASSRLDTGELFF. For the CDR3, the DNA is TGTGCCAGCAGTAGACTAGACACCGGGGAGCTGTTTTTT.

The chain is built from TRBV28 and TRBJ1-1; possibly TRBD1 for D (6 bases). V was cut by 3 bases and J by 1 base, with 12 bases left in between. Germline assignment: CDR1 MDHEN and CDR2 SYDVKM. The CDR3 has 15 residues. The CDR3 region is CASSFSGTPNTEAFF. In DNA form, the CDR3 reads TGTGCCAGCAGTTTCTCCGGGACACCGAACACTGAAGCTTTCTTT.

The chain combines TRBV7-6 with TRBJ2-7, with TRBD2 matching over 12 bases. CDR1 is SGHVS and CDR2 is FNYEAQ in the germline V gene. The CDR3 length is 18 residues. V gave up 5 bases and J gave up 6 bases; unmatched junction bases: 17. This CDR3 is CASSRGLAGSRMAGEQYF. DNA for the CDR3: TGTGCCAGCAGCCGCGGACTAGCGGGATCCCGTATGGCCGGCGAGCAGTACTTC. Filled out from reference TRBV7-6 and TRBJ2-7, the complete variable domain reads GAGVSQSPRYKVTKRGQDVALRCDPISGHVSLYWYRQALGQGPEFLTYFNYEAQQDKSGLPNDRFSAERPEGSISTLTIQRTEQRDSAMYRCASSRGLAGSRMAGEQYFGPGTRLTVT.

V and J are TRBV30 and TRBJ2-5; tentatively, D is TRBD2 (6 bases). The germline V and J ends were trimmed by 3 bases and 0 bases, with 11 bases remaining between them. The CDR3 sequence is 14 residues long. CDR1 is GTSNPN, CDR2 SVGIG, per germline (reference sequence). The chain's CDR3 is CAWRKLANQETQYF. In nucleotides, the CDR3 is TGTGCCTGGAGGAAACTAGCTAACCAAGAGACCCAGTACTTC.

The J gene is TRBJ1-1, the V gene TRBV6-5; D ambiguous. The CDR3 spans 14 residues. Germline CDR1 reads MNHEY; CDR2 reads SVGAGI. V lost 5 bases and J lost 1, with 11 bases in between. CDR3 region: CASSPHSGNTEAFF. Here the CDR3 DNA reads TGTGCCAGCAGTCCCCATAGCGGGAACACTGAAGCTTTCTTT.

The chain is built from TRBV24-1 and TRBJ1-2; a weak D match, TRBD1 (6 bases). Per the germline V gene, CDR1 is KGHDR and CDR2 is SFDVKD. V dropped 10 bases and J dropped 0 bases, with 17 bases sitting between them. CDR3 length: 15 residues. In DNA, the CDR3 is TGTGCCACACGGACAGCAACTAGTACTAACTATGGCTACACCTTC. Translating gives CATRTATSTNYGYTF.

The CDR3 reads CATQGPTNEQFF. The CDR3 nucleotides are TGTGCCACCCAGGGGCCGACAAATGAGCAGTTCTTC. The chain recombines TRBV10-3 with TRBJ2-1, with a possible D match to TRBD1 (6 bases). Germline-derived CDR1 and CDR2 are ENHRY and SYGVKD. CDR3 length equals 12 residues. V lost 10 bases and J 7 bases, leaving 14 bases between the germline ends.

This clone has more than one count but fewer than ten. The gene calls are TRBV7-9 and TRBJ2-2; 10 positions agree with TRBD1. Germline V lookup: CDR1 SEHNR, CDR2 FQNEAQ (reference sequence). The CDR3 consists of 15 residues. Trimming cost V 4 bases and J 6 bases; bases outside gene matches: 5. The CDR3 DNA reads TGTGCCAGCAGCTCCCGGGACAGGGGATCCGGGGAGCTGTTTTTT. This sequence encodes CASSSRDRGSGELFF.

This clone came up once. CDR3 region: CASSYLASGSSEQYF. DNA for the CDR3: TGTGCCAGCAGTTACCTTGCTAGCGGGAGTTCCGAGCAGTACTTC. V gene TRBV6-2 or TRBV6-3 combines with J gene TRBJ2-7; 10 nucleotides agree with TRBD2. V trimming: 2 bases; J trimming: 6 bases; junction bases outside the gene matches: 7. This CDR3 comprises 15 residues. Germline V gene lookup returns CDR1 MNHEY and CDR2 SVGEGT.

J is TRBJ1-2 and V is TRBV7-2, with a weak D call TRBD1 (6 bases). The CDR3 length is 14 residues. Trimming left V 5 bases short and J 0 bases short, with 10 bases between. CDR1 SGHTA and CDR2 FQGNSA come from the germline V gene. The CDR3 nucleotides are TGTGCCAGCAGCCCACGACAGGCTAACTATGGCTACACCTTC. Residues: CASSPRQANYGYTF.

The chain links TRBV28 to TRBJ2-5, with D perhaps TRBD2 (6 bases). The CDR3 runs to 14 residues. Germline V gene sequence: CDR1 MDHEN, CDR2 SYDVKM. The V end was cut by 4 bases, the J end by 4 bases, with 13 bases between. The DNA of the CDR3 is TGTGCCAGCAGTTATCCGGGAGTGATAGAGACCCAGTACTTC. Protein sequence: CASSYPGVIETQYF. Full variable domain (rest looked up from reference TRBV28 and TRBJ2-5): DVKVTQSSRYLVKRTGEKVFLECVQDMDHENMFWYRQDPGLGLRLIYFSYDVKMKEKGDIPEGYSVSREKKERFSLILESASTNQTSMYLCASSYPGVIETQYFGPGTRLLVL.

With respect to this clone: The sample holds other DNA sequences that translate to the same CDR3. V usage is TRBV5-1 and J usage is TRBJ2-1, with 7 bases lining up with TRBD1. Germline V gene data show CDR1 as SGHRS and CDR2 as YFSETQ. CDR3 length equals 14 residues. Trimming removed 0 bases from V and 8 bases from J; junction bases left unmatched: 5. CDR3 coding DNA: TGCGCCAGCAGCTTGGGACAGGGAATGGATGAGCAGTTCTTC. Its protein product is CASSLGQGMDEQFF.

This rearrangement joins TRBV2 to TRBJ1-5; perhaps TRBD1 as D (5 bases). The CDR3 length is 16 residues. The germline gives CDR1 SNHLY, CDR2 FYNNEI. V dropped 0 bases and J dropped 0 bases, with 9 bases sitting between them. Here the CDR3 reads CASSEASGYSNQPQHF. Written as DNA, the CDR3 is TGTGCCAGCAGTGAAGCGTCAGGGTATAGCAATCAGCCCCAGCATTTT.

The genes are TRBV2 and TRBJ2-3, with TRBD2 as a possible D gene (5 bases). V was shortened by 4 bases and J by 2 bases, with 10 bases between the two germline ends. CDR1 SNHLY and CDR2 FYNNEI come from the germline V gene. CDR3 size: 14 residues. This chain's CDR3 is CASSGGSNTDTQYF. CDR3 nucleotide sequence: TGTGCCAGCAGTGGAGGGTCTAACACAGATACGCAGTATTTT.

The chain combines TRBV6-5 with TRBJ2-7, with D unclear. Looked up from germline, CDR1 is MNHEY and CDR2 is SVGAGI. CDR3 length equals 14 residues. Deletions cut 6 bases from V and 2 bases from J, with 14 bases between. Here the CDR3 reads CASRSRGVTYEQYF. CDR3 nucleotides: TGTGCCAGCAGATCGCGAGGCGTCACCTACGAGCAGTACTTC.

The gene calls are TRBV20-1 and TRBJ2-7; TRBD1 is a possible D gene (6 bases). Trimming took off 7 bases at V and 0 bases at J, with 19 bases between the two ends. Germline CDR1 reads DFQATT; CDR2 reads SNEGSKA (reference sequence). The CDR3 loop spans 15 amino acids. The CDR3 region is CSVSRPGQSSYEQYF. In DNA, the CDR3 is TGCAGTGTTAGTCGGCCGGGACAAAGCTCCTACGAGCAGTACTTC.

The rearrangement uses TRBV7-9 and TRBJ1-5; D unresolved. The ends were cut back, 1 base at V and 13 bases at J, with 11 bases in the middle. Looked up from germline, CDR1 is SEHNR and CDR2 is FQNEAQ (reference sequence). The length of the CDR3 is 12 residues. CDR3 sequence: CASSLGTGRQHF. The CDR3 bases are TGTGCCAGCAGCTTAGGGACGGGGAGGCAGCATTTT.

The V call is TRBV29-1, the J call TRBJ2-7; tentatively, D is TRBD2 (7 bases). The CDR3 spans 15 residues. The V gene lost 7 bases and the J gene lost 3 bases, with 22 bases spanning the gap. Germline V CDR1 and CDR2: SQVTM, ANQGSEA. The CDR3 DNA is TGCAGCGCCGGGAAGGGGGAGGGACGCTTCTACGAGCAGTACTTC. This encodes CSAGKGEGRFYEQYF.

The J gene is TRBJ1-1, the V gene TRBV10-2, with D unresolved. There are 12 residues in the CDR3. CDR1 WSHSY and CDR2 SAAADI come from the germline V gene. V was clipped by 4 bases and J by 5 bases, with 8 bases between them. CDR3 in DNA: TGCGCCAGCAGTGTGACGGGTACTGAAGCTTTCTTT. Translation gives CASSVTGTEAFF.

This clone has a single count. The chain is built from TRBV28 and TRBJ2-3; 7 bases are shared with TRBD1. This CDR3 has 15 residues. Trimming at V came to 4 bases and at J to 11 bases, leaving 15 bases not matched to a gene. The germline V gene encodes CDR1 MDHEN and CDR2 SYDVKM. The DNA of the CDR3 is TGTGCCAGCAGTTCGGTAGGGGGCGCAGATTTGATGCAGTATTTT. Translating it yields CASSSVGGADLMQYF.

This rearrangement joins TRBV7-9 to TRBJ2-3; 8 bases agree with TRBD2. From germline, CDR1 is SEHNR and CDR2 FQNEAQ (reference sequence). Trimming at V came to 5 bases and at J to 3 bases, leaving 7 bases not matched to a gene. The CDR3 is 15 amino acids. CDR3 region: CASSPSGSVTDTQYF. The CDR3 region has the DNA TGTGCCAGCAGCCCCAGCGGGAGCGTGACAGATACGCAGTATTTT.

The chain carries TRBV2 and TRBJ2-2; D is ambiguous. The ends were cut back, 6 bases at V and 4 bases at J, with 6 bases in the middle. CDR1 and CDR2 from the germline V gene are SNHLY and FYNNEI. The CDR3 sequence is 12 residues long. CDR3 DNA sequence: TGTGCCAGCAGCCCAGGCACCGGGGAGCTGTTTTTT. Amino acid sequence: CASSPGTGELFF.

The gene calls are TRBV5-1 and TRBJ2-5; TRBD2 is a possible D gene (6 bases). This CDR3 region has 15 residues. Germline CDR1 SGHRS, CDR2 YFSETQ. V lost 3 bases and J lost 2, with 14 bases in between. CDR3 sequence reads: CASSSGASAQETQYF. The CDR3 region has the DNA TGCGCCAGCAGCTCCGGGGCTAGCGCACAAGAGACCCAGTACTTC.

This clone was seen just once. J is TRBJ1-6 and V is TRBV7-3, with 8 bases fitting TRBD1. The germline V gene has CDR1 SGHTA and CDR2 FQGTGA. The CDR3 runs to 15 residues. V shed 5 bases, J shed 3 bases, and the junction held 3 bases outside the gene matches. DNA for the CDR3: TGTGCCAGCAGCCCCACAGGGGGCTATAATTCACCCCTCCACTTT. Its protein is CASSPTGGYNSPLHF.

Written as DNA, the CDR3 is TGTGCCAGCAGCTCCAGGATGGCCGACGAGCAGTACTTC. It translates to CASSSRMADEQYF. The genes are TRBV5-6 and TRBJ2-7; no definite D call. Looked up from germline, CDR1 is SGHDT and CDR2 is YYEEEE. V dropped 3 bases and J dropped 5 bases, with 12 bases sitting between them. The CDR3 spans 13 residues.

The chain links TRBV9 to TRBJ1-2; D is possibly TRBD1 (6 bases). CDR3 length: 13 residues. Trimming stripped 4 bases from V and 3 bases from J, with 10 bases between. Germline CDR1 is SGDLS and CDR2 is YYNGEE. The CDR3 loop is CASSPRGYYGYTF. The CDR3 nucleotides are TGTGCCAGCAGCCCCAGGGGCTACTATGGCTACACCTTC.

The V gene is TRBV6-5, the J gene TRBJ1-2; tentatively, D is TRBD1 (6 bases). CDR3 size: 15 residues. Germline V CDR1 and CDR2: MNHEY, SVGAGI. Trimming took 2 bases from V and 5 from J, leaving 15 bases between them. The CDR3 bases are TGTGCCAGCAGTTACCGGACAGAAGGGAGATATGGCTACACCTTC. It encodes CASSYRTEGRYGYTF.

In its sample, this clone was seen once. The chain couples TRBV28 to TRBJ2-7, with 7 bases matching TRBD1. Germline CDR1 reads MDHEN; CDR2 reads SYDVKM. V dropped 2 bases and J dropped 5; count of bases not matched to a gene: 9. The length of the CDR3 is 15 residues. CDR3 sequence: CASSLRTGNTHEQYF. The CDR3 DNA is TGTGCCAGCAGTTTAAGGACAGGTAATACCCACGAGCAGTACTTC.